The TCR beta chain under discussion was sequenced for a study of cytomegalovirus exposure and HLA in healthy donors (dated by TCRdb to about 2017). The study in broad terms: An earlier analysis of approximately 600 of the donors reported approximately 270 Gb of sequence data and approximately 110 million unique TCR beta sequences from approximately 180 million T cells. The study aimed to test whether signatures of past pathogen exposure could be identified by cataloging public T cell receptors. HLA typing covered class I and class II loci at four-digit resolution. Among about 370 genotyped donors of the cohort, an average of around 250,000 unique TCR beta nucleotide sequences was sequenced per donor, of which roughly 17% were non-productive. To decide whether each TCR beta V gene segment behaved as functional or pseudogenic, an earlier analysis of fewer than 750 of the donors relied on high-throughput TCR beta sequencing. Because of strong linkage in the cohort, four or five DR-DQ haplotypes were treated as single units for association and clustering. The study profiled the T cell repertoires of hundreds of subjects by immunosequencing and related them to cytomegalovirus serostatus. All discovery cohort repertoires had been generated on a single sequencing platform. A separate validation cohort of more than 100 different subjects was used in addition to the roughly 700-subject first cohort. Approximately 300 gigabases of sequencing data and around 85 million unique TCR sequences made up an early release that covered roughly 670 HLA-typed donors. Genome-wide SNP genotypes for about 65% of the 666 donors were used in a later genetic analysis, which treated that subset as a discovery cohort. High-throughput TCR immunosequencing, statistical association of individual TCRs with disease status, and machine learning were combined to predict cytomegalovirus infection status. Rather than using new phenotypic data, the later analysis identified candidate immune exposures from TCR beta sequences and from how often those sequences occurred across donors. The number of donors typed differed by locus, with roughly 629-640 for A, B, C, DRB1 and DQB1, more than 500 for DQA1, 600 to 610 for DPA1, and around 430 for DPB1. To study patterns of TCR occurrence, a later analysis re-analyzed previously published TCR beta repertoires from several hundred donors and added high-resolution HLA genotyping. Among the approximately 430 genotyped donors, around 81% belonged to the genetic ancestry cluster associated with self-reported Caucasian donors. Donor age, sex, ethnicity and CMV serostatus were compiled together with the repertoire data.

V loses 6 bases of germline sequence and J loses 6 bases, and the interval between the two ends is 10 bases. The CDR3 covers 12 residues, taking in both the cysteine and the phenylalanine. Left in the record is the CDR3 DNA by itself, 36 bases read in frame from the first base. CDR1 and CDR2, looked up from the germline V gene, are MRHNA and SNTAGT. Library preparation used the immunoSEQ multiplex PCR assay. For the multiplex PCR, a mixture combining 60 forward primers for TCR Vbeta segments and 13 reverse primers for TCR Jbeta segments was used. The CDR3 region of rearranged TCR beta genes was amplified from genomic DNA with a multiplex PCR assay. Amplified TCR beta libraries were sequenced as 87-base-pair reads on the Illumina HiSeq System. In the original analysis: A later analysis counted about 76 million unique TCR beta chains across the 640 or so repertoires, and roughly 10 million of these chains were shared by at least two donors. Raw reads were error-corrected and collapsed into unique sequences with a nearest-neighbor algorithm that merged closely related sequences to remove PCR and sequencing errors. CDR3 sequences were aligned to IMGT reference sequences to assign V, D and J gene segments. Each retained sequence needed at least a six-nucleotide match to both a V gene segment and a J gene segment. A rearrangement counted as productive if the CDR3 had no stop codons and remained in frame with V and J, and every other rearrangement counted as non-productive. CDR3 was defined according to IMGT convention as the region running from the second conserved V-encoded cysteine to the conserved J-encoded phenylalanine. Sequences without an unambiguous match to a single V gene segment were excluded from the earlier analysis of almost 600 of the donors. In an earlier analysis of roughly 600 of the donors, a V segment was called functional when productive rearrangements were above 56.7%, and segregating when the standard deviation between donors exceeded 5%. A statistical classification framework was built to diagnose cytomegalovirus status from the catalog of TCR beta chain sequences. In a later analysis, V and J genes were assigned by comparing TCR nucleotide sequences against IMGT/GENE-DB human TR gene sequences. In a later analysis, CDR3 sequences and most-parsimonious VDJ recombination scenarios were assigned using the TCRdist pipeline. In a later analysis, every TCR beta chain was defined by the combination of its CDR3 amino acid sequence and its V-gene family, and reads without a unique V-gene family were dropped. In a later analysis, approximately 590 highly shared, low-generation-probability nucleotide sequences were removed to address suspected cross-contamination and a sequencing artifact. In a later analysis, a clonal expansion index was calculated for each public chain from normalized within-repertoire ranks of inferred template counts. Generation probabilities in a later analysis came from a VDJ recombination model fitted to out-of-frame rearrangements, and those results were checked against IGoR. In a later analysis, hypergeometric tests were used to score TCR-TCR, TCR-HLA and TCR-CMV co-occurrence, with a repertoire-size bias correction applied to TCR pairs. A later analysis estimated false discovery rates by permuting HLA or CMV assignments 20 times. In a later analysis, co-occurring TCRs were grouped with DBSCAN, and TCRdist sequence similarity was added when clustering was performed within HLA-allele-positive subsets. Repertoires with fewer than 30,000 or more than 120,000 public chains were left out of co-occurrence clustering, as were a few repertoires with anomalous nucleotide sharing. Imported from immuneACCESS, the table was reduced by TCRdb to in-frame sequences with V and J called. These copies leave out some clones; in studies compared against another copy, an unresolved V gene accounts for under half, and the cause of the remainder is not known. The DNA gave D and trimming, while V, J and clone size come from that table. The sample's own table lists about 190,000 clones. The ten top clones hold less than 6.5% of the sample.

The cohort consisted of approximately 670 healthy bone marrow donors. All cohort members were sampled while nominally healthy, although unrecorded immune exposures were likely present. The donor tested CMV seronegative and was one of the 352 seronegative cohort members. A peripheral blood sample was provided by each donor, and peripheral blood mononuclear cells were used for TCR beta sequencing. The Qiagen DNeasy Blood Extraction Kit was used to extract genomic DNA from the blood cell samples. Notes on this clone: What this receptor recognizes is not known.

Paper-wide results and their limitations: For the cohort, immune exposure information was limited to CMV serostatus. A later analysis found that most CMV-associated TCR beta chains appeared HLA-restricted, with HLA associations seemingly driven largely by CMV exposure. A further reported finding was that TCR beta sequences accurately predicted the HLA-A and HLA-B alleles for most subjects in the first cohort. Linkage disequilibrium might explain the correlated functional status among segregating V segments, but an unknown experimental factor could not be excluded. In a later analysis, the rate of TCR association differed among HLA loci, with DRB1 alleles having the most associated TCRs and HLA-C alleles having the fewest. In both the original and validation cohorts, the classifier was reported to diagnose cytomegalovirus status with high specificity and sensitivity. A group of highly shared sequence variants was considered likely to be a technical artifact of the sequencing pipeline. Over 15 rarely observed V segments, including chromosome 9 orphons, were excluded from the earlier analysis of several hundred of the donors because counts were too low. The cohort was sequenced for TCR beta chains only, and without alpha or paired-chain data the features that could be detected were limited. In an earlier analysis of more than 450 of the donors, most TCR beta V segments were observed in productive rearrangements about 90% or about 30% of the time, broadly matching IMGT annotations. Presence/absence analyses assumed roughly uniform sequencing depth across donors, an assumption that may not hold. Specific HLA alleles were associated with over 15,000 TCR beta sequences at a false discovery rate of 0.05 in a later analysis. Across donors, most TCR sequences were observed very rarely, whereas some public TCRs were present in many individuals. Three of the identified cytomegalovirus-associated TCR beta chains were confirmed in vitro to be specific for cytomegalovirus antigens. Compared with the 666-donor mean, donors in an Asian-associated ancestry cluster had fewer N-insertions in productive TCRs, according to a later genetic analysis. It was suggested by the authors that the approach could potentially be generalized to other disease states and immunological phenotypes. The study gave a list of 150 to 200 TCR beta chains associated with cytomegalovirus. An association between a missense DCLRE1C variant and V-gene and J-gene trimming of TCR beta chains was found in a later genetic analysis and replicated in an independent cohort. According to a later analysis, parvovirus B19, influenza, CMV and Epstein-Barr virus appeared linked to several top co-occurrence clusters. Strong co-occurrence of HLA alleles, especially DR and DQ, made assigning TCR associations to individual alleles difficult. Some IMGT-functional V segments, including TRBV6-2 and TRBV6-3, could not be told apart with the 87-base-pair reads, so those segments were excluded. A later analysis found that HLA-associated TCR beta chains were more clonally expanded and had lower generation probabilities than equally common non-associated chains. Because some donors lacked HLA typing at each locus, the association tests relied only on the typed subset.

This clonotype originated in a man younger than 40 in good health and CMV-seronegative. The sample taken for sequencing was PBMCs. The rearrangement joined TRBV6-4 to TRBJ2-3, and TRBD2 may be the D gene, going by 5 matching bases. The bases read TGTGCCAGCAGAGGACTCGGCGATACGCAGTATTTT. Translated, it reads CASRGLGDTQYF.